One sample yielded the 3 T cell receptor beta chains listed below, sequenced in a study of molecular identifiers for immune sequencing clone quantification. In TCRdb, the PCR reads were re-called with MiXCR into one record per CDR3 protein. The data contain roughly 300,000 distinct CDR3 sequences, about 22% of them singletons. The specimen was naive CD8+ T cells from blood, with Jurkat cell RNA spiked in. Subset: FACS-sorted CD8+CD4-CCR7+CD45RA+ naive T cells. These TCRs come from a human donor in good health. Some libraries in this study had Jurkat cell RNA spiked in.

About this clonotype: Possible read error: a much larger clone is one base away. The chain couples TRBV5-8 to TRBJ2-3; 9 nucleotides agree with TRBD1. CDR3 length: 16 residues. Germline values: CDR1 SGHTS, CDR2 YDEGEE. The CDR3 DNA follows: TGTGCCAGCAGCCCACATGGACAGGGGCCCACACATACGCAGTATTTT. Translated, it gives CASSPHGQGPTHTQYF.

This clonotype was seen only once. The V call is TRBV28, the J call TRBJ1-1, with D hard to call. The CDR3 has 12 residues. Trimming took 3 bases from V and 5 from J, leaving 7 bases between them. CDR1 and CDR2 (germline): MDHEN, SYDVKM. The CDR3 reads CASSFPETEAFF. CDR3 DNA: TGTGCCAGCAGTTTCCCCGAGACTGAAGCTTTCTTT.

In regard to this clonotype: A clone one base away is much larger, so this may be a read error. As DNA, the CDR3 is TGCGCCAGCAGCCAACTCTTAGAAGAGACCCAGTGCTTC. This sequence encodes CASSQLLEETQCF. This chain joins TRBV4-1 and TRBJ2-5; D remains ambiguous. CDR3 size: 13 residues. Germline assignment: CDR1 MGHRA and CDR2 YSYEKL.